This T cell receptor beta chain was observed in a study of radiotherapy plus CTLA-4 blockade in lung cancer. This clone is a singleton in its sample. No antigen is known for it. Germline assignment: CDR1 SGHAT and CDR2 FQNNGV. The V and J ends lost 5 bases and 4 bases, in that order; junction bases with no gene match: 5. This CDR3 has 15 residues. The table came from immunoSEQ multiplex PCR; TCRdb's copy has only in-frame clones and leaves some out. The repertoire consists of about 28,000 clones, with approximately 82% occurring once and the leading ten covering around 7.2%. With ipilimumab providing CTLA-4 blockade, focal radiation was administered to patients who had chemo-refractory metastatic non-small-cell lung cancer. Regarding the study as a whole: Clones derived from tumor TCRs expanded in blood after radiotherapy plus ipilimumab.

V gene TRBV11-2 combines with J gene TRBJ1-5; TRBD1 matches at 10 bases. Specimen: peripheral blood, collected from a patient treated with radiotherapy plus ipilimumab. The clonotype comes from a human donor with non-small cell lung cancer who had stable disease on radiotherapy plus ipilimumab. The CDR3: CASSEDRGSNQPQHF. As DNA, the CDR3 is TGTGCCAGCAGCGAGGACAGGGGGTCAAATCAGCCCCAGCATTTT.